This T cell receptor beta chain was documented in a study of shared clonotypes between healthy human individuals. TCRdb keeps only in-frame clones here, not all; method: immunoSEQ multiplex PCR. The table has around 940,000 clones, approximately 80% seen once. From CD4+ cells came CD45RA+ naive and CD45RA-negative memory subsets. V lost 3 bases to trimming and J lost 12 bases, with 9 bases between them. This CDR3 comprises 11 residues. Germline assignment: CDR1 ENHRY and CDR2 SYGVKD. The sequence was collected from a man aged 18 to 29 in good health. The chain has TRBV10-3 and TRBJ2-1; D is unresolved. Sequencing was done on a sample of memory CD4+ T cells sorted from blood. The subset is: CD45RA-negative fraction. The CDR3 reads CAISEADSQFF. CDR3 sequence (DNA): TGTGCCATCAGTGAAGCTGACTCGCAGTTCTTC.